This is a list of T cell receptor beta chains from one sample in a study of Graves' ophthalmopathy and Graves' hyperthyroidism. TCRdb fed the multiplex PCR reads into MiXCR, producing one record per CDR3 protein. The sample gives 600,000 to 650,000 distinct CDR3 sequences, around a fifth of which show up once; approximately 7.7% is in the top ten. The sample was peripheral blood. All receptors derive from a young woman with stable Graves' hyperthyroidism. Some clones in this sample may be carry-over from other donors' samples. Each CDR3 is given with its conserved first and last residue. D genes are given only for firm matches. Clone sizes are given selectively: once, few, many, or a class where the clone is expanded.

clone size: NA
D gene: NA
J gene: TRBJ2-7
V gene: TRBV29-1
CDR3 protein: CSVPGTWAYEQYF
CDR3 DNA: TGCAGCGTCCCCGGGACATGGGCCTACGAGCAGTACTTC

clone size: many
D gene: TRBD1
J gene: TRBJ2-7
V gene: TRBV2
CDR3 protein: CASSERDRAWFEQYF
CDR3 DNA: TGTGCCAGCAGTGAAAGGGACAGGGCCTGGTTCGAGCAGTACTTC

clone size: many
D gene: TRBD1
J gene: TRBJ1-3
V gene: TRBV11-2
CDR3 protein: CASSSSGTGSHSGNTIYF
CDR3 DNA: TGTGCCAGCAGCTCCTCCGGGACAGGCTCCCACTCTGGAAACACCATATATTTT

clone size: many
D gene: TRBD1
J gene: TRBJ1-3
V gene: TRBV29-1
CDR3 protein: CSVRQGLGNTIYF
CDR3 DNA: TGCAGCGTGAGACAGGGTCTTGGAAACACCATATATTTT

clone size: NA
D gene: NA
J gene: TRBJ2-5
V gene: TRBV5-6
CDR3 protein: CASSLTGSETQYF
CDR3 DNA: TGTGCCAGCAGCTTGACAGGGTCAGAGACCCAGTACTTC

clone size: many
D gene: TRBD1
J gene: TRBJ1-1
V gene: TRBV2
CDR3 protein: CASRGQGPTEAFF
CDR3 DNA: TGTGCCAGCCGCGGACAGGGCCCCACTGAAGCTTTCTTT

clone size: many
D gene: TRBD1
J gene: TRBJ2-2
V gene: TRBV28
CDR3 protein: CASSLNRDRESTGELFF
CDR3 DNA: TGTGCCAGCAGCCTGAACCGGGACAGGGAGTCCACCGGGGAGCTGTTTTTT

clone size: few
D gene: NA
J gene: TRBJ1-5
V gene: TRBV10-3
CDR3 protein: CAIRGSSNQPQHF
CDR3 DNA: TGTGCCATCAGGGGATCCAGCAATCAGCCCCAGCATTTT

clone size: few
D gene: TRBD2
J gene: TRBJ2-5
V gene: TRBV11-2
CDR3 protein: CASSLVGTREGAQYF
CDR3 DNA: TGTGCCAGCAGCTTAGTGGGGACTCGGGAGGGGGCCCAGTACTTC

clone size: many
D gene: TRBD1
J gene: TRBJ1-1
V gene: TRBV4-1
CDR3 protein: CASSRTRDRGRDTEAFF
CDR3 DNA: TGCGCCAGCAGCCGAACCCGGGACAGGGGACGAGATACTGAAGCTTTCTTT

clone size: few
D gene: TRBD1
J gene: TRBJ2-7
V gene: TRBV28
CDR3 protein: CASWRQGSYEQYF
CDR3 DNA: TGTGCCAGCTGGAGACAGGGAAGCTACGAGCAGTACTTC

clone size: many
D gene: NA
J gene: TRBJ1-2
V gene: TRBV2
CDR3 protein: CASSEAGGPNYGYTF
CDR3 DNA: TGTGCCAGCAGTGAAGCGGGAGGACCTAACTATGGCTACACCTTC